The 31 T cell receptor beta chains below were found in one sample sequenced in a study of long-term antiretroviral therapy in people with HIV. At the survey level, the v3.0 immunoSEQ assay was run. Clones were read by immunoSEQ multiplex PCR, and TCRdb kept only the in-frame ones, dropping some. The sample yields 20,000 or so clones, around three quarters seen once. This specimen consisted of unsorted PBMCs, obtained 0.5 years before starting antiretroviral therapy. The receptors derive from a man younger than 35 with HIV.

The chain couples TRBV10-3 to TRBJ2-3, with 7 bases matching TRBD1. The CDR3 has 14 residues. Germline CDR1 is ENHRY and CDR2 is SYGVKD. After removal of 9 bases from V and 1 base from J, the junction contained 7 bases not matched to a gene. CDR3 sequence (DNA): TGTGCCATTCAGACAGGGAGCGGCACAGATACGCAGTATTTT. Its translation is CAIQTGSGTDTQYF.

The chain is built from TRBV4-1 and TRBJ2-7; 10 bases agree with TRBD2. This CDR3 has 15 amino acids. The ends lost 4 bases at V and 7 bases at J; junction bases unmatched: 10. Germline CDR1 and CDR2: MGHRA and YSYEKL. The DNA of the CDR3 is TGCGCCAGCAGCCCCTGGGCTAGCGGGAGTGAGGAGCAGTACTTC. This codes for CASSPWASGSEEQYF.

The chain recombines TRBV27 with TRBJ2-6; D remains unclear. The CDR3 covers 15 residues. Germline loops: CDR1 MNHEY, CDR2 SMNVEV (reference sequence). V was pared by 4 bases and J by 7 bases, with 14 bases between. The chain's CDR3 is CASSYRTDRANVLTF. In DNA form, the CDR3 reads TGTGCCAGCAGTTACCGGACGGACCGAGCCAACGTCCTGACTTTC. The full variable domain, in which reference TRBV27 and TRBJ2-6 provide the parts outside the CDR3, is EAQVTQNPRYLITVTGKKLTVTCSQNMNHEYMSWYRQDPGLGLRQIYYSMNVEVTDKGDVPEGYKVSRKEKRNFPLILESPSPNQTSLYFCASSYRTDRANVLTFGAGSRLTVL.

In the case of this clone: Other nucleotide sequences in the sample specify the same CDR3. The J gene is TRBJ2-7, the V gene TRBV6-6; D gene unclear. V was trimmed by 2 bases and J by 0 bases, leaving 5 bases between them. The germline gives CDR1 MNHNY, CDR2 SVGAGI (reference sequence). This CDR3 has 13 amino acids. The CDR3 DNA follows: TGTGCCAGCAGTTACAGTCCCTCCTACGAGCAGTACTTC. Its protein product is CASSYSPSYEQYF.

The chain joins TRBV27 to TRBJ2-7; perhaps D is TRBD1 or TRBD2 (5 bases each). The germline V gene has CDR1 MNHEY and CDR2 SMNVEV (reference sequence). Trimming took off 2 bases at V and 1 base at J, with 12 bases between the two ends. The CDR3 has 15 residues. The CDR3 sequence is CASSLGRGRSYEQYF. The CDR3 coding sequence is TGTGCCAGCAGTTTAGGCCGGGGCCGGTCCTACGAGCAGTACTTC.

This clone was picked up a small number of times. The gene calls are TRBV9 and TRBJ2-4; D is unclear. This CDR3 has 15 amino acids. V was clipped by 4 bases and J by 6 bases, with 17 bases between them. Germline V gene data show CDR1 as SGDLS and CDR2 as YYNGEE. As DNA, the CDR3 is TGTGCCAGCAGCCCCGATCCGTGGAGCCGAAACATTCAGTACTTC. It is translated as CASSPDPWSRNIQYF.

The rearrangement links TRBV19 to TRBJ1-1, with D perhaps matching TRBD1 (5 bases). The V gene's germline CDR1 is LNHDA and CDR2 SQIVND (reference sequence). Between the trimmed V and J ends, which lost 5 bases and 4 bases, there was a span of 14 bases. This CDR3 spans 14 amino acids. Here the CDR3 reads CASSVPGTGTEAFF. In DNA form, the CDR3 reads TGTGCCAGTAGTGTCCCCGGGACTGGCACTGAAGCTTTCTTT. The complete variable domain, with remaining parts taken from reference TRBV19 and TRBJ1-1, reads DGGITQSPKYLFRKEGQNVTLSCEQNLNHDAMYWYRQDPGQGLRLIYYSQIVNDFQKGDIAEGYSVSREKKESFPLTVTSAQKNPTAFYLCASSVPGTGTEAFFGQGTRLTVV.

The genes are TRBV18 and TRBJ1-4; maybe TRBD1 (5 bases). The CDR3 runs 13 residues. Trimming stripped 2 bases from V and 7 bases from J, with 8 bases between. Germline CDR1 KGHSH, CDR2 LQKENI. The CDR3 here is CASSPGASEKLFF. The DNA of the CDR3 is TGTGCCAGCTCACCAGGGGCCAGTGAAAAACTGTTTTTT. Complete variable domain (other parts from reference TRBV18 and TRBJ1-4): NAGVMQNPRHLVRRRGQEARLRCSPMKGHSHVYWYRQLPEEGLKFMVYLQKENIIDESGMPKERFSAEFPKEGPSILRIQQVVRGDSAAYFCASSPGASEKLFFGSGTQLSVL.

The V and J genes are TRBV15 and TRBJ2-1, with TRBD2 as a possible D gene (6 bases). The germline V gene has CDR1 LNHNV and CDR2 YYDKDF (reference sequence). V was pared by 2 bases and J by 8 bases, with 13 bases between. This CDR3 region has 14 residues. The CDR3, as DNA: TGTGCCACCAGCAGAAATAGACTAGTCGATGAGCAGTTCTTC. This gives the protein CATSRNRLVDEQFF.

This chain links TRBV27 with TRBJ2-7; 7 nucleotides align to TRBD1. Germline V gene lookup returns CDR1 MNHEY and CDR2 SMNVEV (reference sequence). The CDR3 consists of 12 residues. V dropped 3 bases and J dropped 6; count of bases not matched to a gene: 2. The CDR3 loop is CASSFAGGEQYF. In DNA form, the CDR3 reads TGTGCCAGCAGTTTTGCAGGGGGCGAGCAGTACTTC.

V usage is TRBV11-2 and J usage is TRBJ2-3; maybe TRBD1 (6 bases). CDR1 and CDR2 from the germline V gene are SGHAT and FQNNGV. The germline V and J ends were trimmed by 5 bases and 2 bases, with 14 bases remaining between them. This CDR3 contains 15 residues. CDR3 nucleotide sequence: TGTGCCAGCAGCCCCGGACAGTCCCTCACAGATACGCAGTATTTT. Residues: CASSPGQSLTDTQYF.

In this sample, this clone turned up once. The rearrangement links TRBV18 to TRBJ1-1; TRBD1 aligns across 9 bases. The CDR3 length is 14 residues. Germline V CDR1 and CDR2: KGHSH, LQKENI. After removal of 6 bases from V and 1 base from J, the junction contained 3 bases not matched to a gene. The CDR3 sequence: CASSPDRGNTEAFF. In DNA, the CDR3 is TGTGCCAGCTCCCCGGACAGGGGGAACACTGAAGCTTTCTTT.

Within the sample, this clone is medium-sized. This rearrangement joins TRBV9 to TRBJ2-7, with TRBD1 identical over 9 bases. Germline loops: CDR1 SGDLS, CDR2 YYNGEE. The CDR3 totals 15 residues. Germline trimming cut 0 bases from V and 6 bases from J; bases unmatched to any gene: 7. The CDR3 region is CASSVAPGTGREQYF. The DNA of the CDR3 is TGTGCCAGCAGCGTAGCCCCCGGGACAGGGCGCGAGCAGTACTTC.

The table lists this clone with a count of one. In nucleotides, the CDR3 is TGTGCTAGTGGTTTGGCCCCGGGGGGAGGCTACACCTTC. Its protein is CASGLAPGGGYTF. This chain joins TRBV12-5 and TRBJ1-2; a possible D gene is TRBD1 (5 bases). This CDR3 comprises 13 residues. V dropped 1 base and J dropped 8 bases, with 11 bases sitting between them. CDR1 and CDR2 (germline): LGHNT, FRNRAP.

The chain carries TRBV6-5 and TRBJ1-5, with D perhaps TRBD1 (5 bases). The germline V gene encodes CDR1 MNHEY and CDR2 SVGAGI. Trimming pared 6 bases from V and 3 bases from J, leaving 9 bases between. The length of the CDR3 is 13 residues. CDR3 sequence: CASRDSNNQPQHF. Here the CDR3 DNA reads TGTGCCAGCAGAGACAGTAACAATCAGCCCCAGCATTTT.

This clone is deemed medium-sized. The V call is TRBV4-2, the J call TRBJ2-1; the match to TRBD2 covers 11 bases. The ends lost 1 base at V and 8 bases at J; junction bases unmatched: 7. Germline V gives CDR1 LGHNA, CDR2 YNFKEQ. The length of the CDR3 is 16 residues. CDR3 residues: CASSQAHSGGADEQFF. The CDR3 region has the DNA TGTGCCAGCAGCCAAGCACATAGCGGGGGGGCAGATGAGCAGTTCTTC.

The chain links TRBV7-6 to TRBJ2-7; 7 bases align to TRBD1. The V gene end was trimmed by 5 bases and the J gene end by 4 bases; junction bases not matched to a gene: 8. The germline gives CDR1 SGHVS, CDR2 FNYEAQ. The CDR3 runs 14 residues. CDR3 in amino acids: CASSQGTEGYEQYF. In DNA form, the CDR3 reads TGTGCCAGCAGCCAAGGGACAGAAGGGTACGAGCAGTACTTC. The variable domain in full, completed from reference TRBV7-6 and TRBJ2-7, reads GAGVSQSPRYKVTKRGQDVALRCDPISGHVSLYWYRQALGQGPEFLTYFNYEAQQDKSGLPNDRFSAERPEGSISTLTIQRTEQRDSAMYRCASSQGTEGYEQYFGPGTRLTVT.

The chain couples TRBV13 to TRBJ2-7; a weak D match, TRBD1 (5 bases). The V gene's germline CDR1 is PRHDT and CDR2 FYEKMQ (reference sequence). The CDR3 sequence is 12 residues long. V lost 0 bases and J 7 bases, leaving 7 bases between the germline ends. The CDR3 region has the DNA TGTGCCAGCAGCTTAGGCCAGGGTGAGCAGTACTTC. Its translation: CASSLGQGEQYF.

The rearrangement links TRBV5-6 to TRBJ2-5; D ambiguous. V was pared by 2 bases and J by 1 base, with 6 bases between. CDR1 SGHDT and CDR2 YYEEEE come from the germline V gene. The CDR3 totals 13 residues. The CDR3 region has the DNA TGTGCCAGCAGCTTCTCATTCCAAGAGACCCAGTACTTC. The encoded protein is CASSFSFQETQYF.

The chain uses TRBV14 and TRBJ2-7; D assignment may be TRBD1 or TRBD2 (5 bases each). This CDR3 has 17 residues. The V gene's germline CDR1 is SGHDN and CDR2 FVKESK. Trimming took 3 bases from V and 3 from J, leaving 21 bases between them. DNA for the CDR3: TGTGCCAGCAGCCACGGGGCACTAGGGCTAGTGAGCTACGAGCAGTACTTC. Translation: CASSHGALGLVSYEQYF.

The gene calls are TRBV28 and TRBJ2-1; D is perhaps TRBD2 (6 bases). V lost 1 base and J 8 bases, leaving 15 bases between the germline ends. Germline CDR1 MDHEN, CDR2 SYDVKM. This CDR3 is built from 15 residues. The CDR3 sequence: CASSLLAEEGYEQFF. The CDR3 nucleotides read TGTGCCAGCAGTTTATTGGCGGAGGAGGGCTATGAGCAGTTCTTC.

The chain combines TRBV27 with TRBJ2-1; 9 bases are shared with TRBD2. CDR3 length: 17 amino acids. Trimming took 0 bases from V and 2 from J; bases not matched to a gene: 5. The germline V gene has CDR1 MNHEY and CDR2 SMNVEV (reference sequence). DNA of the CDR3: TGTGCCAGCAGTTTATCCGAGGTAGCGGGAGCCTACAATGAGCAGTTCTTC. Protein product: CASSLSEVAGAYNEQFF.

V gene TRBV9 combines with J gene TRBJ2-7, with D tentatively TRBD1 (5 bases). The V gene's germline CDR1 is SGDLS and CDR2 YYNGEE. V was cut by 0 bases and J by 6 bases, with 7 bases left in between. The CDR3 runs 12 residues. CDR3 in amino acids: CASSVGGSEQYF. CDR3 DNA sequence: TGTGCCAGCAGCGTAGGGGGCTCCGAGCAGTACTTC.

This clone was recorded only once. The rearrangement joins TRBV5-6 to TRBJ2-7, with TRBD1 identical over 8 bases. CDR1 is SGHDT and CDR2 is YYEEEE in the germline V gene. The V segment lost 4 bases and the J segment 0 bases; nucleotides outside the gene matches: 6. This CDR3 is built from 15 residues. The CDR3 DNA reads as TGTGCCAGCAGCATATACGGACAGGGCTCCTACGAGCAGTACTTC. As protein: CASSIYGQGSYEQYF.

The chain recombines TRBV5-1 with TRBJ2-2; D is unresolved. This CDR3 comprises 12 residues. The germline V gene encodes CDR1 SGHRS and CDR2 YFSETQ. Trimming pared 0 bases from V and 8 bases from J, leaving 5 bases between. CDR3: CASSLARGELFF. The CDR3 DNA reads TGCGCCAGCAGCTTGGCCAGAGGGGAGCTGTTTTTT.

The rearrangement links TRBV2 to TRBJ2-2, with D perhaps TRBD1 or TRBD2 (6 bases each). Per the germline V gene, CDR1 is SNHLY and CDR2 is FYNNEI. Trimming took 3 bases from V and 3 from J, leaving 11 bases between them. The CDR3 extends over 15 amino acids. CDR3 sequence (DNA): TGTGCCAGCAGTGAGGGGGGCTCATACACCGGGGAGCTGTTTTTT. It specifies CASSEGGSYTGELFF.

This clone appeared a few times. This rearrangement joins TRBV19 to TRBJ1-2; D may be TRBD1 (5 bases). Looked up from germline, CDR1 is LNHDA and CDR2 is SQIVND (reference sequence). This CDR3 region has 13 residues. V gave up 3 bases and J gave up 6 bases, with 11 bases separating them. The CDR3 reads CASSIPQAHGYTF. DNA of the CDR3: TGTGCCAGTAGTATCCCACAGGCTCATGGCTACACCTTC.

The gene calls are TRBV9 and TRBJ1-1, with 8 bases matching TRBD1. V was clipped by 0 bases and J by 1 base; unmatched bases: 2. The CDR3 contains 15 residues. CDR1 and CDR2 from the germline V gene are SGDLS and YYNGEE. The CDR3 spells CASSVEGTGNTEAFF. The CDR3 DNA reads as TGTGCCAGCAGCGTAGAGGGGACAGGGAACACTGAAGCTTTCTTT.

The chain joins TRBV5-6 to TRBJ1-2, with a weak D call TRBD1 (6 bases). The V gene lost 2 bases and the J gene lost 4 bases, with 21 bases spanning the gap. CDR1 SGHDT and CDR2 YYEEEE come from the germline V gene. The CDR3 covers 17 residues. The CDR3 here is CASSLIPTGNFFYGYTF. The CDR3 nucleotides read TGTGCCAGCAGCTTAATCCCGACAGGTAACTTCTTCTATGGCTACACCTTC. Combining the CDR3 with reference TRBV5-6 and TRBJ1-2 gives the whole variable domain DAGVTQSPTHLIKTRGQQVTLRCSPKSGHDTVSWYQQALGQGPQFIFQYYEEEERQRGNFPDRFSGHQFPNYSSELNVNALLLGDSALYLCASSLIPTGNFFYGYTFGSGTRLTVV.

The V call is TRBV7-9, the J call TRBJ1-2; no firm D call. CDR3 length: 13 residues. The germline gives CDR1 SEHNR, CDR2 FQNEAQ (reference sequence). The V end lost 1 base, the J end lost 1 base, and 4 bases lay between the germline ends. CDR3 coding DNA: TGTGCCAGCAGCTTAGGGGGTAACTATGGCTACACCTTC. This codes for CASSLGGNYGYTF.

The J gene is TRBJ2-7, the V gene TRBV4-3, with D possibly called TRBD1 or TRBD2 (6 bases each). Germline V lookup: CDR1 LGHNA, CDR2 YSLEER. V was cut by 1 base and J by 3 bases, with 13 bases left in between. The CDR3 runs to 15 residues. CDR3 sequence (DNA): TGCGCCAGCAGCCAAGGGAGGGGGGCACACTACGAGCAGTACTTC. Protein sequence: CASSQGRGAHYEQYF.